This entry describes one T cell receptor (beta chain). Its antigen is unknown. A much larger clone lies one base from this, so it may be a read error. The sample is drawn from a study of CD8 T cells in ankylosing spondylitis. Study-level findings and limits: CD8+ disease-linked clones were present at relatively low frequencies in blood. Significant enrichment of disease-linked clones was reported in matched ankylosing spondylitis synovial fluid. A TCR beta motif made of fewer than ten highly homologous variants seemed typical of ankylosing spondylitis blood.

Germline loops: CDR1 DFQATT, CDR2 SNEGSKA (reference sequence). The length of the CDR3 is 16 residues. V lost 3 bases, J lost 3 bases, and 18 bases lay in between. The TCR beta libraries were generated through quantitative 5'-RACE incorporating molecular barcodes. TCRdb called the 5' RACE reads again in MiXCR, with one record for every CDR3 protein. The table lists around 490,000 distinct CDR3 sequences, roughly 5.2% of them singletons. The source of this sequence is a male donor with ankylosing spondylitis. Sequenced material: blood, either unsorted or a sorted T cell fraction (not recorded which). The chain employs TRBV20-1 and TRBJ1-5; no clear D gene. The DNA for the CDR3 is TGCAGTGCTAGGAGCGACCCAAGGGCGAACAATCAGCCCCAGCATTTT. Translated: CSARSDPRANNQPQHF.